This is a list of T cell receptor beta chains from one sample in a study of a mutant IDH1 vaccine in newly diagnosed glioma. Profiling relied on immunoSEQ multiplex PCR, and the TCRdb table lists in-frame clones only, not all of them. The data hold tens of thousands of clones, with 80% to 90% observed a single time. Their antigens remain unidentified. The input for sequencing was PBMCs, taken from a glioma patient whose treatment included an IDH1 peptide vaccine. These TCRs come from a woman in her forties with glioma. Both conserved end residues are part of each CDR3. The D gene is left open where the match is weak. Rows give clone size only sometimes, using once, few, many, or a class for an expanded clone.

abundance: -; j_gene: TRBJ1-1; d_gene: TRBD1; v_gene: TRBV5-4; CDR3nt: TGTGCCAGCGTAAGGCAGGGGGCGCTGAACACTGAAGCTTTCTTT; CDR3aa: CASVRQGALNTEAFF
abundance: -; j_gene: TRBJ1-1; d_gene: -; v_gene: TRBV13; CDR3nt: TGTGCCAGCAGCTTTAGGAGTCACACTGAAGCTTTCTTT; CDR3aa: CASSFRSHTEAFF
abundance: -; j_gene: TRBJ2-7; d_gene: -; v_gene: TRBV19; CDR3nt: TGTGCCAGTAGTACTGAAAGGGAGCAGTACTTC; CDR3aa: CASSTEREQYF
abundance: -; j_gene: TRBJ2-3; d_gene: TRBD1; v_gene: TRBV7-9; CDR3nt: TGTGCCAGCACCTTGACAGGGAGCACAGATACGCAGTATTTT; CDR3aa: CASTLTGSTDTQYF
abundance: -; j_gene: TRBJ2-7; d_gene: -; v_gene: TRBV5-5; CDR3nt: TGTGCCAGCAGCTTGTATGGCTACGAGCAGTACTTC; CDR3aa: CASSLYGYEQYF
abundance: -; j_gene: TRBJ2-1; d_gene: -; v_gene: TRBV18; CDR3nt: TGTGCCAGCTCATTATCTAGCGCCTCCTACAATGAGCAGTTCTTC; CDR3aa: CASSLSSASYNEQFF
abundance: -; j_gene: TRBJ1-4; d_gene: -; v_gene: TRBV5-1; CDR3nt: TGCGCCAGCAGCGATAACGGGGGGTTTGATGAAAAACTGTTTTTT; CDR3aa: CASSDNGGFDEKLFF
abundance: -; j_gene: TRBJ2-7; d_gene: TRBD2; v_gene: TRBV7-6; CDR3nt: TGTGCCAGCAGCCCCGGACTAGCGGGGGGACTCTACGAGCAGTACTTC; CDR3aa: CASSPGLAGGLYEQYF
abundance: -; j_gene: TRBJ1-4; d_gene: -; v_gene: TRBV5-4; CDR3nt: TGTGCCAGCAGCTTTTCCGAGGGGTCCAAACTGTTTTTT; CDR3aa: CASSFSEGSKLFF
abundance: -; j_gene: TRBJ2-3; d_gene: -; v_gene: TRBV5-4; CDR3nt: TGTGCCAGCAGCCTAGACCCGGGGGCAGATACGCAGTATTTT; CDR3aa: CASSLDPGADTQYF
abundance: -; j_gene: TRBJ2-3; d_gene: TRBD2; v_gene: TRBV5-4; CDR3nt: TGTGCCAGCAGCTCCGGACTAGCGGGGGGGAAGAGAGATACGCAGTATTTT; CDR3aa: CASSSGLAGGKRDTQYF
abundance: -; j_gene: TRBJ2-7; d_gene: -; v_gene: TRBV27; CDR3nt: TGTGCCAGCAGTTTATACGGGGAGACCTACGAGCAGTACTTC; CDR3aa: CASSLYGETYEQYF
abundance: few; j_gene: TRBJ2-5; d_gene: TRBD1; v_gene: TRBV2; CDR3nt: TGTGCCAGCAGTGAGGACAGGGGGGGAGAGACCCAGTACTTC; CDR3aa: CASSEDRGGETQYF
abundance: once; j_gene: TRBJ2-1; d_gene: TRBD2; v_gene: TRBV6-1; CDR3nt: TGTGCCAGCAGTGAGCGTGCGGTAGCGGGAGTCTTCGCGTACAATGAGCAGTTCTTC; CDR3aa: CASSERAVAGVFAYNEQFF
abundance: once; j_gene: TRBJ2-1; d_gene: TRBD1; v_gene: TRBV6-5; CDR3nt: TGTGCCAGCAGTTACCGGGACAGGGCCTACAATGAGCAGTTCTTC; CDR3aa: CASSYRDRAYNEQFF
abundance: -; j_gene: TRBJ2-1; d_gene: TRBD2; v_gene: TRBV19; CDR3nt: TGTGCCAGTAGTATAGGTTGGACTAGCGGGAGGGCCCACAATGAGCAGTTCTTC; CDR3aa: CASSIGWTSGRAHNEQFF
abundance: -; j_gene: TRBJ1-2; d_gene: -; v_gene: TRBV9; CDR3nt: TGTGCCAGCGAAGGGGTGTTTGGTGGCTACACCTTC; CDR3aa: CASEGVFGGYTF
abundance: -; j_gene: TRBJ1-1; d_gene: -; v_gene: TRBV30; CDR3nt: TGTGCCTGGGACGACAGCAACACTGAAGCTTTCTTT; CDR3aa: CAWDDSNTEAFF
abundance: -; j_gene: TRBJ2-7; d_gene: TRBD2; v_gene: TRBV7-9; CDR3nt: TGTGCCAGCAGCTTCACTAGCGGGAGTTACGAGCAGTACTTC; CDR3aa: CASSFTSGSYEQYF
abundance: -; j_gene: TRBJ2-2; d_gene: TRBD1; v_gene: TRBV13; CDR3nt: TGTGCCAGCAGCTCGACAGGGACGAACACCGGGGAGCTGTTTTTT; CDR3aa: CASSSTGTNTGELFF
abundance: -; j_gene: TRBJ2-7; d_gene: -; v_gene: TRBV7-9; CDR3nt: TGTGCCAGCAGCTTGGGATCCCGACCCTTGGTAGCGCGACACTTC; CDR3aa: CASSLGSRPLVARHF
abundance: -; j_gene: TRBJ2-6; d_gene: -; v_gene: TRBV7-3; CDR3nt: TGTGCCAGCAGCTTAGGAAGTTACTCTGGGGCCAACGTCCTGACTTTC; CDR3aa: CASSLGSYSGANVLTF
abundance: -; j_gene: TRBJ1-1; d_gene: TRBD1; v_gene: TRBV5-1; CDR3nt: TGCGCCAGCAGCTTACAGGGGGGGTACACTGAAGCTTTCTTT; CDR3aa: CASSLQGGYTEAFF
abundance: once; j_gene: TRBJ1-2; d_gene: -; v_gene: TRBV7-9; CDR3nt: TGTGCCAGCAGCCCAAACTCGGGTCCAGACTGGGACTATGGCTACACCTTC; CDR3aa: CASSPNSGPDWDYGYTF
abundance: -; j_gene: TRBJ1-1; d_gene: TRBD1; v_gene: TRBV6-6; CDR3nt: TGTGCCAGCAGTCTGACAGGGTTAGAAGCTTTCTTT; CDR3aa: CASSLTGLEAFF
abundance: -; j_gene: TRBJ1-1; d_gene: TRBD1; v_gene: TRBV5-1; CDR3nt: TGCGCCAGCAGCTCACGGGACAGGGGCACTGAAGCTTTCTTT; CDR3aa: CASSSRDRGTEAFF
abundance: -; j_gene: TRBJ2-3; d_gene: -; v_gene: TRBV30; CDR3nt: TGTGCCTGGAGTGCTTGGGACTCCTCTTTGTGGCAGTATTTT; CDR3aa: CAWSAWDSSLWQYF
abundance: once; j_gene: TRBJ2-1; d_gene: TRBD1; v_gene: TRBV5-4; CDR3nt: TGTGCCAGCAGCTTCGTGAGACAGGGGGCAAATGAGCAGTTCTTC; CDR3aa: CASSFVRQGANEQFF
abundance: -; j_gene: TRBJ2-7; d_gene: -; v_gene: TRBV15; CDR3nt: TGTGCCACCTACAGGGACCCTATGTCCTACGAGCAGTACTTC; CDR3aa: CATYRDPMSYEQYF
abundance: -; j_gene: TRBJ2-1; d_gene: TRBD1; v_gene: TRBV13; CDR3nt: TGTGCCAGCAGCCATGGGACAGGGGGCAGGAATGAGCAGTTCTTC; CDR3aa: CASSHGTGGRNEQFF
abundance: once; j_gene: TRBJ2-7; d_gene: -; v_gene: TRBV6-6; CDR3nt: TGTGCCAGCACCGTTAGGGCTGAGGGGTACGAGCAGTACTTC; CDR3aa: CASTVRAEGYEQYF
abundance: -; j_gene: TRBJ2-2; d_gene: -; v_gene: TRBV2; CDR3nt: TGTGCCAGCAGCCTAATCAGGGGGAACACCGGGGAGCTGTTTTTT; CDR3aa: CASSLIRGNTGELFF
abundance: -; j_gene: TRBJ2-3; d_gene: TRBD2; v_gene: TRBV4-2; CDR3nt: TGTGCCAGCAGCCAGCTTCTAGGGCTAGCGGAGAGCGCAGATACGCAGTATTTT; CDR3aa: CASSQLLGLAESADTQYF
abundance: -; j_gene: TRBJ1-1; d_gene: -; v_gene: TRBV19; CDR3nt: TGTGCCTCCGGGGGACGTCAGGGAATCAGCACTGAAGCTTTCTTT; CDR3aa: CASGGRQGISTEAFF
abundance: -; j_gene: TRBJ1-3; d_gene: -; v_gene: TRBV4-3; CDR3nt: TGCGCCAGCAGCCAAGTGGTCTACTCTGGAAACACCATATATTTT; CDR3aa: CASSQVVYSGNTIYF
abundance: once; j_gene: TRBJ2-1; d_gene: -; v_gene: TRBV7-6; CDR3nt: TGTGCCAGCAGCAATCCCGGGGTAGCGGTTAACTACAATGAGCAGTTCTTC; CDR3aa: CASSNPGVAVNYNEQFF
abundance: -; j_gene: TRBJ1-2; d_gene: TRBD1; v_gene: TRBV7-2; CDR3nt: TGTGCCAGCAGCTCCCGAGGACAGGGGGACTATGGCTACACCTTC; CDR3aa: CASSSRGQGDYGYTF